This entry features one T cell receptor (beta chain) sequence. Only in-frame clones appear in the TCRdb table, and some are missing; sequencing was by immunoSEQ multiplex PCR. The sample contains 200,000 to 300,000 clones, around 90% of which appear only once. Across fewer than 25 US areas, participants ranged in age from about 18 to 100 years. Allocation to cohorts depended on clinical history reported by the participants. The sample is drawn from a study of blood T cell repertoires in COVID-19. The wider study: Acute and convalescent COVID-19 samples came from the United States, Italy and Spain.

This CDR3 is 13 amino acids long. The V and J ends lost 0 bases and 8 bases respectively, with 10 bases between them. The V gene's germline CDR1 is SGHTA and CDR2 FQGNSA. V and J are TRBV7-2 and TRBJ1-2; no reliable D call. The sequence came from a woman aged 30 to 39 with acute COVID-19. The sequenced sample consisted of PBMCs or T cells enriched from blood (not recorded which). The CDR3 bases are TGTGCCAGCAGCTTAGCGGACGGAGGAGGCTACACCTTC. Amino acid sequence: CASSLADGGGYTF.